Sequencing of this T cell receptor beta chain was carried out in a study of T-cell memory formation after mild COVID-19. Trimming removed 4 bases from V and 2 bases from J, with 7 bases in between. This CDR3 is 13 amino acids long. Looked up from germline, CDR1 is SGHRS and CDR2 is YFSETQ. The authors produced TCR alpha and TCR beta cDNA libraries with sample barcodes and UMIs by 5'RACE using constant-segment primers. Each CDR3 protein is one row after TCRdb ran MiXCR on the 5' RACE reads. The table includes 250,000 to 350,000 distinct CDR3 sequences, around 15% detected once. Broader study findings: Most CD4+ clones that shrank were in CM and EM, while CD8+ ones turned up in EMRA. Later expanders leaned CD4+, whereas clones that contracted between day 15 and 85 were balanced CD4/CD8. Cross-reactive memory seemingly joined, as some responding clones were found in pre-infection memory.

This clonotype appeared many times. Its cognate antigen is unknown. The sequencing input was PBMCs or a T cell subset sorted from them (not recorded which). This receptor was identified in a man younger than 35 who had mild COVID-19 (a few samples of this study predate the infection). Cell type and time point are not known. The V call is TRBV5-1, the J call TRBJ2-1; D gene uncertain. As DNA, the CDR3 is TGCGCCAGCAGCACGACACCCTACAATGAGCAGTTCTTC. Protein product: CASSTTPYNEQFF.